This T cell receptor (beta chain) originates from a study of blood T cell repertoires in COVID-19. The authors' processing: Reference gene primer amplification yielded estimated nucleated cell counts. TCRdb's table, derived via immunoSEQ multiplex PCR, lists solely in-frame clones and lacks some. The V and J calls and the clone size are those of that table, but D and trimming were determined from the DNA. This table holds roughly 120,000 clones, around 85% found once. The germline gives CDR1 LNHDA, CDR2 SQIVND (reference sequence). V lost 5 bases, J lost 8 bases, and 9 bases lay in between. The CDR3 has 11 residues.

The clonotype originates from a woman of 80 years or more with COVID-19, enrolled during active disease. The genes are TRBV19 and TRBJ1-2; the D is unclear. Sequenced: peripheral blood. CDR3 amino acids: CASSSQYGYTF. The CDR3 region has the DNA TGTGCCAGTAGTTCACAGTACGGCTACACCTTC. The full variable domain, its missing parts supplied by reference TRBV19 and TRBJ1-2, is DGGITQSPKYLFRKEGQNVTLSCEQNLNHDAMYWYRQDPGQGLRLIYYSQIVNDFQKGDIAEGYSVSREKKESFPLTVTSAQKNPTAFYLCASSSQYGYTFGSGTRLTVV.